This section outlines one TCR beta chain sequence together with its context. Naive CD8 isolation took CD45RO-negative cells positively selected for CCR7 and excluded terminally differentiated effector memory CD45RA+ cells. Some clones are missing from TCRdb's copy, which holds only in-frame ones; the method was immunoSEQ multiplex PCR. The table includes about 820,000 clones, 80% to 95% detected once. The data originate from a study of shared clonotypes between healthy human individuals. Overall study: The plates for each donor numbered three CD4 naive, three CD4 memory, two CD8 naive and one CD8 memory.

Between the trimmed V and J ends, which lost 1 base and 10 bases, there was a span of 14 bases. The germline CDR1 and CDR2 sequences are SQVTM and ANQGSEA. The CDR3 is 13 amino acids. V gene TRBV29-1 combines with J gene TRBJ2-1; a weak D match, TRBD2 (6 bases). The source is a man aged 30-40 years in good health. The material sequenced was naive CD8+ T cells sorted from blood. The CDR3 DNA reads TGCAGCGTTGAAGGGGCGGGATTTTTCGAGCAGTTCTTC. As protein: CSVEGAGFFEQFF.